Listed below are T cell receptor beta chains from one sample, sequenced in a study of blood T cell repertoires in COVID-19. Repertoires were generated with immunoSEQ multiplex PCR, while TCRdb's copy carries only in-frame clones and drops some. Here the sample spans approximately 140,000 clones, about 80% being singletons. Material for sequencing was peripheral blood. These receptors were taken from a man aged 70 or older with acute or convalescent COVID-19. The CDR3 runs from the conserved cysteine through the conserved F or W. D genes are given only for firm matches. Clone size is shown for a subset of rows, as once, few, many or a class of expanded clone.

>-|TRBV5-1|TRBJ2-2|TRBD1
TGCGCCAGCAGCTTGGGCCAGGGGGCGGACACCGGGGAGCTGTTTTTT
CASSLGQGADTGELFF
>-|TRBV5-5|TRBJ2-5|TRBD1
TGTGCCAGCAGCTTGGCAGGGGGCCGAGAGACCCAGTACTTC
CASSLAGGRETQYF
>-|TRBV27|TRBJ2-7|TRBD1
TGTGCCAGCAGTTTCACGGACAGGGGGTACTACGAGCAGTACTTC
CASSFTDRGYYEQYF
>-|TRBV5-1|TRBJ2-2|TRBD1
TGCGCCAGCAGCTTTTGGGACAGTAACACCGGGGAGCTGTTTTTT
CASSFWDSNTGELFF
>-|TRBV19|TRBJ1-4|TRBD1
TGTGCCAGTAGTACGGACAGGGAACGACTCGAAAAACTGTTTTTT
CASSTDRERLEKLFF
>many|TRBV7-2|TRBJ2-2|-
TGTGCCAGCAGCTTACGAATAGGGGACTACACCGGGGAGCTGTTTTTT
CASSLRIGDYTGELFF
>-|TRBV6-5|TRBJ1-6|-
TGTGCCAGCAGTAGTCCGGTTTCACCCCTCCACTTT
CASSSPVSPLHF
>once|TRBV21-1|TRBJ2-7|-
TGTGCCAGCAGCAGACCGGGGGAGCAGTACTTC
CASSRPGEQYF
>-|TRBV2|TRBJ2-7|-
TGTGCCAGCAGCCGATTATCTATGTCCGGGAGCGGCTCCTACGAGCAGTACTTC
CASSRLSMSGSGSYEQYF
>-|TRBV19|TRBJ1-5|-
TGTGCCAGTAGTGTGCAGGTCGCTCAGCCCCAGCATTTT
CASSVQVAQPQHF
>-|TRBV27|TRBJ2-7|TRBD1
TGTGCCAGCAGTTTAAGGGACAGGGGGAGGTACGAGCAGTACTTC
CASSLRDRGRYEQYF
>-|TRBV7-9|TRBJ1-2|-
TGTGCCAGCAGCTTAAGCAGGGTGAACTATGGCTACACCTTC
CASSLSRVNYGYTF
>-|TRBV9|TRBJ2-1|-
TGTGCCAGCAGCGCGCTTCCCACCAATGAGCGCAATGAGCAGTTCTTC
CASSALPTNERNEQFF
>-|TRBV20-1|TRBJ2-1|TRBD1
TGCAGTGCCAGTCCCGGGACAGGGGGTCGCGATGAGCAGTTCTTC
CSASPGTGGRDEQFF
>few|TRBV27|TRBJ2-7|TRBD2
TGTGCCAGCAGTCTAAAAGCGGGAGGGCCATCCTACGAGCAGTACTTC
CASSLKAGGPSYEQYF
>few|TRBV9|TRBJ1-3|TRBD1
TGTGCCAGCAGCCCGAGGGGGTACGCAGGGGGGATGGACACCATATATTTT
CASSPRGYAGGMDTIYF
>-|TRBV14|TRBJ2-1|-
TGTGCCAGCAGCCACAGGGCTTACAATGAGCAGTTCTTC
CASSHRAYNEQFF
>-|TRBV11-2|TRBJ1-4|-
TGTGCCAGCAGCCGGGCTGGTCCAGGGGAAAAACTGTTTTTT
CASSRAGPGEKLFF
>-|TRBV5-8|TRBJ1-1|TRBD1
TGTGCCAGCAGCTTGGCCTTAGACAGGGTAGCTTTCTTT
CASSLALDRVAFF
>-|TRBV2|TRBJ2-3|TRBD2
TGTGCCAGCAGTAGACTAGCGGGGGGTGCAGATACGCAGTATTTT
CASSRLAGGADTQYF
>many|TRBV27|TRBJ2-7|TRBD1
TGTGCCAGCAGTGCTCCGGGACAGGGCATCAACGAGCAGTACTTC
CASSAPGQGINEQYF
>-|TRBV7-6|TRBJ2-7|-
TGTGCCAGCAGCTTAGCGGAGGGGAGCGGGACACCTCGCTCCTACGAGCAGTACTTC
CASSLAEGSGTPRSYEQYF
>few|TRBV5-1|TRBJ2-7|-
TGCGCCAGCAGCTTGGACGACGGGTACGAGCAGTACTTC
CASSLDDGYEQYF
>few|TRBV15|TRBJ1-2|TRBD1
TGTGCCACCAGCAGGGCAGGGGGCGGCGGCTATGGCTACACCTTC
CATSRAGGGGYGYTF
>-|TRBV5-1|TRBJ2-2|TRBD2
TGCGCCAGCAAGCGGACTAGCGGGGGGGACACCGGGGAGCTGTTTTTT
CASKRTSGGDTGELFF
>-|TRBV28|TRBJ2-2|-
TGTGCCAGCAGGTGGCGGCATTCGAACACCGGGGAGCTGTTTTTT
CASRWRHSNTGELFF
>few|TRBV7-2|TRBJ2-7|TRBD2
TGTGCCAGCAGTAAAGCCGGGACTAGCGAATACGAGCAGTACTTC
CASSKAGTSEYEQYF
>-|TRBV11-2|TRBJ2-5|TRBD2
TGTGCCAGCAGCTCCGGGACTAGCGGGAGGGCCGGGGAGACCCAGTACTTC
CASSSGTSGRAGETQYF
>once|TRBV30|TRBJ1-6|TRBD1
TGTGCCTGGAGCGAAAGACAGGGGTTTGCTTCACCCCTCCACTTT
CAWSERQGFASPLHF
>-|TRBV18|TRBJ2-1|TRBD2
TGTGCCAGCTCAATTTCCCCCCCAGCGGGAGGCTTGCCTGAGCAGTTCTTC
CASSISPPAGGLPEQFF
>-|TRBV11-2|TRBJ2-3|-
TGTGCCAGCAGCGGGTACGGGGAGCGCACAGATACGCAGTATTTT
CASSGYGERTDTQYF
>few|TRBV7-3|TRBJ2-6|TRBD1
TGTGCCAGCAGCTTAAGGGCCGGGACAGGGCCTATCTCTGGGGCCAACGTCCTGACTTTC
CASSLRAGTGPISGANVLTF
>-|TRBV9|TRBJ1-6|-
TGTGCCAGCAGCGCCGGATCAGGGGCCTCATGGGGGTCCCTCCACTTT
CASSAGSGASWGSLHF
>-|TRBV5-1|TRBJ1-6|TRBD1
TGCGCCAGCAGCCGGGACAGTTCGAATTCACCCCTCCACTTT
CASSRDSSNSPLHF
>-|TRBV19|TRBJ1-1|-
TGTGCCAGTAGCAGTACCCACCGGAACACTGAAGCTTTCTTT
CASSSTHRNTEAFF
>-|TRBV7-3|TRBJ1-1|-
TGTGCCAGCGCGGGGGCCTTAGGCACTGAAGCTTTCTTT
CASAGALGTEAFF
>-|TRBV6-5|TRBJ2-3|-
TGTGCCAGCACCCCAGGGATAGATACGCAGTATTTT
CASTPGIDTQYF
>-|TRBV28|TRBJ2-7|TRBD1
TGTGCCAGCAGTTCAGGGGGTTCTGGGTACGAGCAGTACTTC
CASSSGGSGYEQYF
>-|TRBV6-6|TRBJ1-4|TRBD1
TGTGCCAGCAGTTACGGGACAGGGGAAAAACTGTTTTTT
CASSYGTGEKLFF
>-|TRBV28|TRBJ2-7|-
TGTGCCAGCAGTTTACCGTCAGGGAATGGCATCGAGCAGTACTTC
CASSLPSGNGIEQYF
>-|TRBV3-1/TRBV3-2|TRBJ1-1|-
TGTGCCAGCAGCCGGGAAGGGGTAGGCACTGAAGCTTTCTTT
CASSREGVGTEAFF
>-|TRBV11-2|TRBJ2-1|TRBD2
TGTGCCAGCAGCTTAACGGTAGCGGGAGGGCCTAATGAGCAGTTCTTC
CASSLTVAGGPNEQFF
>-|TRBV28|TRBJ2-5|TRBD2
TGTGCCAGCAGTTTAAAACGACTAGCGGGAGAAGAGACCCAGTACTTC
CASSLKRLAGEETQYF
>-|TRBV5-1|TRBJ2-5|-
TGCGCCAGCAGCCCGTCGATACTAGAGACCCAGTACTTC
CASSPSILETQYF
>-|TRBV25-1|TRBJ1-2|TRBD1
TGTGCCAGCAGTGAATTCGGACAGGACTATGGCTACACCTTC
CASSEFGQDYGYTF